The 25 T cell receptor beta chains below come from one sample, sequenced in a study of T cells after yellow fever vaccination. A single record per CDR3 protein comes from TCRdb applying MiXCR to the 5' RACE reads. The table shows a few hundred thousand distinct CDR3 sequences, with about 4% occurring only once. The sample consisted of PBMCs, taken 5 days after the yellow fever booster vaccination. These receptor sequences come from a man between 18 and 29 years old who received the YFV17D yellow fever vaccine.

This clonotype was seen at least ten times. The rearrangement uses TRBV9 and TRBJ1-6, with 7 bases aligning to TRBD1. The CDR3 loop spans 15 amino acids. Germline V gives CDR1 SGDLS, CDR2 YYNGEE. Trimming took 0 bases from V and 7 from J; bases not matched to a gene: 4. CDR3 sequence reads: CASSVGGTANSPLHF. The CDR3 DNA is TGTGCCAGCAGCGTAGGTGGGACAGCAAATTCACCCCTCCACTTT.

This clonotype has only a few counts. The rearrangement joins TRBV18 to TRBJ2-7; D is undetermined. V dropped 1 base and J dropped 0 bases, with 10 bases sitting between them. The CDR3 sequence is 15 residues long. From germline, CDR1 is KGHSH and CDR2 LQKENI. CDR3 sequence: CASSPLVRSSYEQYF. In DNA, the CDR3 is TGTGCCAGCTCACCACTAGTCAGGTCCTCCTACGAGCAGTACTTC.

V gene TRBV7-2 combines with J gene TRBJ2-1; weak D call: TRBD1 (5 bases). Trimming removed 5 bases at V and 7 bases at J, with 12 bases between. Per the germline V gene, CDR1 is SGHTA and CDR2 is FQGNSA. The CDR3 runs to 13 residues. The CDR3, as DNA: TGTGCCAGCAGCACGACAGTTGTTAATGAGCAGTTCTTC. This codes for CASSTTVVNEQFF.

This clonotype was picked up a small number of times. The rearrangement uses TRBV5-4 and TRBJ1-2; D might be TRBD1 (6 bases). The CDR3 consists of 18 residues. Germline-derived CDR1 and CDR2 are SGHNT and YYREEE (reference sequence). The V and J ends lost 2 bases and 5 bases respectively, with 25 bases between them. CDR3 nucleotide sequence: TGTGCCAGCAGCTTCCCCCTCGGCGGCGGCCCAGGGGTGTATGGCTACACCTTC. Encoded protein: CASSFPLGGGPGVYGYTF.

The rearrangement links TRBV5-4 to TRBJ2-3; 7 bases map to TRBD1. Trimming cost V 0 bases and J 3 bases; bases outside gene matches: 4. Germline V gene lookup returns CDR1 SGHNT and CDR2 YYREEE (reference sequence). CDR3 length equals 15 residues. CDR3 sequence reads: CASSLGGGQTDTQYF. The DNA of the CDR3 is TGTGCCAGCAGCTTGGGAGGGGGCCAAACAGATACGCAGTATTTT.

The table lists this clonotype with a few counts. The chain links TRBV4-3 to TRBJ2-3; TRBD1 agrees at 9 bases. The CDR3 is 18 residues long. Germline V gene lookup returns CDR1 LGHNA and CDR2 YSLEER. Germline trimming cut 0 bases from V and 2 bases from J; bases unmatched to any gene: 9. The CDR3 region is CASSQDLSGTGLTDTQYF. The CDR3 DNA reads as TGCGCCAGCAGCCAAGATCTGAGCGGGACAGGGCTCACAGATACGCAGTATTTT.

V is TRBV7-3 and J is TRBJ2-7; 9 bases map to TRBD1. V gave up 5 bases and J gave up 7 bases; unmatched junction bases: 15. CDR3 length equals 16 residues. Germline assignment: CDR1 SGHTA and CDR2 FQGTGA. The CDR3 spells CASSTLEGQGAGEQYF. The DNA for the CDR3 is TGTGCCAGCAGCACTCTGGAGGGACAGGGAGCGGGGGAGCAGTACTTC.

This clonotype was counted between two and nine times. The chain combines TRBV6-5 with TRBJ1-1, with D hard to call. Germline CDR1 MNHEY, CDR2 SVGAGI. V gave up 0 bases and J gave up 6 bases, with 8 bases separating them. CDR3 length: 13 amino acids. DNA for the CDR3: TGTGCCAGCAGTTACTCAAGCCGTGCTGAAGCTTTCTTT. Residues: CASSYSSRAEAFF.

This clonotype occurred a few times. This chain uses TRBV19 with TRBJ1-1; tentatively, D is TRBD1 (6 bases). The germline V gene has CDR1 LNHDA and CDR2 SQIVND (reference sequence). The CDR3 has 14 amino acids. Between the trimmed V and J ends, which lost 6 bases and 0 bases, there was a span of 11 bases. CDR3 in amino acids: CASRRGVMNTEAFF. CDR3 DNA sequence: TGTGCCAGTAGAAGGGGGGTGATGAACACTGAAGCTTTCTTT.

The rearrangement joins TRBV4-2 to TRBJ2-5, with 9 bases that match TRBD2. J was trimmed by 3 bases and V by 2 bases; bases with no gene match: 7. Per germline, CDR1 LGHNA and CDR2 YNFKEQ. CDR3 length equals 16 residues. This chain's CDR3 is CASSQTPLAGKETQYF. In nucleotides, the CDR3 is TGTGCCAGCAGCCAAACTCCACTAGCGGGTAAAGAGACCCAGTACTTC.

This clonotype was picked up a small number of times. The gene calls are TRBV20-1 and TRBJ2-7; TRBD1 agrees at 7 bases. Trimming cost V 3 bases and J 2 bases; bases outside gene matches: 10. The CDR3 totals 15 residues. The germline gives CDR1 DFQATT, CDR2 SNEGSKA (reference sequence). The CDR3 sequence: CSARNYGQVTYEQYF. The CDR3, as DNA: TGCAGTGCTAGGAACTACGGACAGGTGACCTACGAGCAGTACTTC.

This clonotype was picked up a small number of times. As DNA, the CDR3 is TGTGCCAGCAGTGATAGCGGGGGATCCTACGAGCAGTACGTC. Its protein is CASSDSGGSYEQYV. The chain carries TRBV28 and TRBJ2-7; 9 nucleotides agree with TRBD2. CDR3 length: 14 amino acids. Looked up from germline, CDR1 is MDHEN and CDR2 is SYDVKM. The J segment lost 1 base and the V segment lost 5 bases, leaving 3 bases of the junction unmatched.

J is TRBJ2-1 and V is TRBV24-1, with D possibly being TRBD1 (5 bases). The germline V gene encodes CDR1 KGHDR and CDR2 SFDVKD. This CDR3 contains 12 residues. V was shortened by 4 bases and J by 7 bases, with 7 bases between the two germline ends. CDR3 residues: CATSESGNEQFF. CDR3 nucleotide sequence: TGTGCCACCAGTGAATCAGGGAATGAGCAGTTCTTC.

The rearrangement links TRBV5-1 to TRBJ2-7; no clear D gene. This CDR3 region has 16 residues. CDR1 and CDR2 (germline): SGHRS, YFSETQ. Trimming cost V 0 bases and J 0 bases, with 13 bases left between them. Here the CDR3 DNA reads TGCGCCAGCAGCTTGGCCGGGCAGATAAGCTCCTACGAGCAGTACTTC. Its translation: CASSLAGQISSYEQYF.

In its sample, this clonotype was seen many times. The chain employs TRBV20-1 and TRBJ2-1, with D maybe TRBD2 (5 bases). Per the germline V gene, CDR1 is DFQATT and CDR2 is SNEGSKA (reference sequence). V gave up 0 bases and J gave up 0 bases, with 15 bases separating them. The CDR3 has 17 residues. CDR3 in amino acids: CSARDAGGQASYNEQFF. For the CDR3, the DNA is TGCAGTGCTAGAGATGCGGGCGGGCAGGCCTCCTACAATGAGCAGTTCTTC.

The chain is built from TRBV6-1 and TRBJ2-2, with TRBD1 matching 7 bases. The CDR3 length is 14 residues. CDR1 is MNHNS and CDR2 is SASEGT in the germline V gene. V shed 10 bases and J 4 bases; nucleotides not matched to a gene: 9. The CDR3 region has the DNA TGTGCCACCGCAGGGCGACAGGGCACCGGGGAGCTGTTTTTT. Translated, it gives CATAGRQGTGELFF.

This clonotype showed up just a few times. The chain uses TRBV15 and TRBJ1-2; 8 nucleotides agree with TRBD1. The CDR3 covers 14 residues. Trimming at V came to 3 bases and at J to 7 bases, leaving 7 bases not matched to a gene. Germline CDR1 LNHNV, CDR2 YYDKDF (reference sequence). Here the CDR3 DNA reads TGTGCCACCAGCAGGACACAGGGGGATATTGGCTACACCTTC. Translation gives CATSRTQGDIGYTF. The full variable domain, with the rest looked up from reference TRBV15 and TRBJ1-2, is DAMVIQNPRYQVTQFGKPVTLSCSQTLNHNVMYWYQQKSSQAPKLLFHYYDKDFNNEADTPDNFQSRRPNTSFCFLDIRSPGLGDTAMYLCATSRTQGDIGYTFGSGTRLTVV.

This clonotype came up many times. The V and J genes are TRBV4-3 and TRBJ1-6; D not resolved. Germline-derived CDR1 and CDR2 are LGHNA and YSLEER. Deletions cut 0 bases from V and 7 bases from J, with 7 bases between. The CDR3 extends over 14 amino acids. The CDR3 spells CASSQDRRNSPLHF. The CDR3 DNA sequence: TGCGCCAGCAGCCAAGATCGACGGAATTCACCCCTCCACTTT.

V gene TRBV29-1 combines with J gene TRBJ1-2, with D tentatively TRBD1 (6 bases). The V end was cut by 7 bases, the J end by 3 bases, with 12 bases between. CDR3 length: 12 residues. The germline V gene encodes CDR1 SQVTM and CDR2 ANQGSEA. CDR3 sequence reads: CSGLTGHYGYTF. CDR3 nucleotides: TGCAGCGGCCTTACAGGGCACTATGGCTACACCTTC.

CDR3 loop: CASSLNGRSYEQYV. CDR3 in DNA: TGTGCCAGCAGCCTAAACGGGAGATCCTACGAGCAGTACGTC. The chain has TRBV7-2 and TRBJ2-7, with D possibly being TRBD2 (6 bases). The germline V gene encodes CDR1 SGHTA and CDR2 FQGNSA. The germline V and J ends were trimmed by 5 bases and 1 base, with 12 bases remaining between them. This CDR3 comprises 14 residues.

This clonotype has ten or more counts. V and J are TRBV3-1 and TRBJ2-5; possible D gene TRBD1, 6 bases. Germline CDR1 and CDR2: LGHDT and YNNKEL (reference sequence). This CDR3 spans 16 amino acids. V was trimmed by 7 bases and J by 4 bases, leaving 22 bases between them. The CDR3 nucleotides are TGTGCCAGCAAGGACACCGGGACACTTTCCGGAGAGACCCAGTACTTC. It translates to CASKDTGTLSGETQYF.

This clonotype was counted a few times. The chain uses TRBV6-1 and TRBJ1-2; D remains unclear. Trimming took off 6 bases at V and 1 base at J, with 9 bases between the two ends. Germline CDR1 is MNHNS and CDR2 is SASEGT. There are 13 residues in the CDR3. The CDR3 reads CASRKDYNYGYTF. CDR3 nucleotides: TGTGCCAGCAGGAAGGATTATAACTATGGCTACACCTTC.

This clonotype appeared a few times. The chain employs TRBV6-5 and TRBJ2-1; maybe TRBD1 (5 bases). This CDR3 spans 12 amino acids. Germline lookup yields CDR1 MNHEY and CDR2 SVGAGI. Trimming took 11 bases from V and 7 from J, leaving 15 bases between them. CDR3 DNA sequence: TGTGCCGTCGCGACAGCCTTGAATGAGCAGTTCTTC. Its protein is CAVATALNEQFF.

This clonotype was found a few times. The chain uses TRBV5-1 and TRBJ2-1, with a weak D call TRBD1 (6 bases). This CDR3 contains 15 residues. Germline V gives CDR1 SGHRS, CDR2 YFSETQ. Trimming left V 0 bases short and J 9 bases short, with 16 bases between. CDR3 sequence: CASSLAPGEKSEQFF. The DNA of the CDR3 is TGCGCCAGCAGCTTGGCCCCAGGGGAGAAGAGTGAGCAGTTCTTC.

This clonotype occurred many times. This chain joins TRBV6-1 and TRBJ2-7, with 9 bases matching TRBD2. Germline CDR1 reads MNHNS; CDR2 reads SASEGT. This CDR3 is built from 15 residues. V shed 1 base, J shed 3 bases, and the junction held 4 bases outside the gene matches. Written as DNA, the CDR3 is TGTGCCAGCAGTGAAGGGCCTAGCGGGATCTACGAGCAGTACTTC. As protein: CASSEGPSGIYEQYF.